The 15 T cell receptor beta chains presented below share a single source sample, sequenced in a study of T cell responses to AZD1222 COVID-19 vaccine. Profiled with immunoSEQ multiplex PCR; TCRdb holds only in-frame clones, not every one. The sample has under 130,000 clones, 80% to 90% seen once. The sample was peripheral blood, taken on day 0 of AZD1222 vaccination. Receptor source: an adult in good health.

The genes are TRBV27 and TRBJ2-5; D remains unclear. The CDR3 consists of 14 residues. The V gene lost 1 base and the J gene lost 5 bases, with 11 bases spanning the gap. CDR1 and CDR2 (germline): MNHEY, SMNVEV (reference sequence). The CDR3 region is CASSLFFQAETQYF. CDR3 coding DNA: TGTGCCAGCAGTTTATTCTTTCAGGCGGAGACCCAGTACTTC.

This clone was seen once. The rearrangement links TRBV7-8 to TRBJ1-5; D gene unclear. Germline assignment: CDR1 SGHVS and CDR2 FQNEAQ. The V end lost 3 bases, the J end lost 7 bases, and 7 bases lay between the germline ends. The CDR3 length is 12 residues. CDR3 in amino acids: CASSFDQQPQHF. For the CDR3, the DNA is TGTGCCAGCAGCTTCGACCAACAGCCCCAGCATTTT.

This chain connects TRBV6-2 or TRBV6-3 to TRBJ1-6; 7 bases are shared with TRBD1. This CDR3 region has 16 residues. V shed 2 bases and J 4 bases; nucleotides not matched to a gene: 5. Germline CDR1 is MNHEY and CDR2 is SVGEGT. The CDR3 nucleotides read TGTGCCAGCAGTTACGCGACAGGGATGTATAATTCACCCCTCCACTTT. This encodes CASSYATGMYNSPLHF.

The chain combines TRBV19 with TRBJ1-1; D gene unclear. Germline CDR1 is LNHDA and CDR2 is SQIVND (reference sequence). This CDR3 spans 12 amino acids. With 7 bases removed from V and 4 bases from J, the gap between germline ends came to 10 bases. CDR3: CASTAASTEAFF. The CDR3 region has the DNA TGTGCCAGTACGGCCGCGAGCACTGAAGCTTTCTTT. The full variable domain, in which reference TRBV19 and TRBJ1-1 provide the parts outside the CDR3, is DGGITQSPKYLFRKEGQNVTLSCEQNLNHDAMYWYRQDPGQGLRLIYYSQIVNDFQKGDIAEGYSVSREKKESFPLTVTSAQKNPTAFYLCASTAASTEAFFGQGTRLTVV.

This clone was counted once. The chain combines TRBV2 with TRBJ1-4; D remains unclear. The V end lost 2 bases, the J end lost 8 bases, and 3 bases lay between the germline ends. CDR1 and CDR2 (germline): SNHLY, FYNNEI. The CDR3 runs 11 residues. This CDR3 is CASSEWEKLFF. The DNA of the CDR3 is TGTGCCAGCAGTGAATGGGAAAAACTGTTTTTT.

The V and J genes are TRBV5-1 and TRBJ2-7; 7 bases agree with TRBD2. The CDR3 spans 16 residues. Trimming removed 0 bases from V and 3 bases from J; junction bases left unmatched: 9. Germline V gene lookup returns CDR1 SGHRS and CDR2 YFSETQ. The CDR3 nucleotides read TGCGCCAGCAGCTTGGCCGGGGCTAGCGGAGGCTACGAGCAGTACTTC. This sequence encodes CASSLAGASGGYEQYF. The whole variable domain, remainder taken from reference TRBV5-1 and TRBJ2-7, is KAGVTQTPRYLIKTRGQQVTLSCSPISGHRSVSWYQQTPGQGLQFLFEYFSETQRNKGNFPGRFSGRQFSNSRSEMNVSTLELGDSALYLCASSLAGASGGYEQYFGPGTRLTVT.

In this sample, this clone turned up once. The rearrangement joins TRBV27 to TRBJ1-1; TRBD1 agrees at 10 bases. Germline CDR1 is MNHEY and CDR2 is SMNVEV (reference sequence). There are 17 residues in the CDR3. Unmatched junction bases numbered 6, after V lost 2 bases and J lost 0 bases. CDR3 amino acids: CASSLHRDRGLNTEAFF. CDR3 DNA: TGTGCCAGCAGTTTACACCGGGACAGGGGCCTGAACACTGAAGCTTTCTTT.

The CDR3 loop reads CAWSGEVIQNTEAFF. CDR3 sequence (DNA): TGTGCCTGGAGTGGAGAAGTTATTCAGAACACTGAAGCTTTCTTT. The chain carries TRBV30 and TRBJ1-1; D is undetermined. The CDR3 sequence is 15 residues long. Germline CDR1 and CDR2: GTSNPN and SVGIG (reference sequence). The V end was cut by 1 base, the J end by 1 base, with 13 bases between.

This clone was observed once. V usage is TRBV7-3 and J usage is TRBJ2-7; D unresolved. The V gene's germline CDR1 is SGHTA and CDR2 FQGTGA. V was trimmed by 1 base and J by 7 bases, leaving 8 bases between them. There are 12 residues in the CDR3. Written as DNA, the CDR3 is TGTGCCAGCAGCTTAAAAGAAAGAGAGCAGTACTTC. Its translation: CASSLKEREQYF.

This clone was recorded a few times. The chain carries TRBV18 and TRBJ1-5; D is ambiguous. Germline V gene lookup returns CDR1 KGHSH and CDR2 LQKENI. This CDR3 region has 16 residues. The V and J ends lost 4 bases and 2 bases respectively, with 15 bases between them. The CDR3 DNA reads as TGTGCCAGCTCACGGGAAGACATCCCAGGCAATCAGCCCCAGCATTTT. Its translation is CASSREDIPGNQPQHF. Full variable domain (rest looked up from reference TRBV18 and TRBJ1-5): NAGVMQNPRHLVRRRGQEARLRCSPMKGHSHVYWYRQLPEEGLKFMVYLQKENIIDESGMPKERFSAEFPKEGPSILRIQQVVRGDSAAYFCASSREDIPGNQPQHFGDGTRLSIL.

The chain employs TRBV9 and TRBJ2-5; D is possibly TRBD1 (5 bases). Between the trimmed V and J ends, which lost 3 bases and 2 bases, there was a span of 11 bases. Germline V gene sequence: CDR1 SGDLS, CDR2 YYNGEE. CDR3 size: 14 residues. CDR3 nucleotides: TGTGCCAGCAGCGGGCAAGGGGCTCAAGAGACCCAGTACTTC. Translated, it gives CASSGQGAQETQYF. Combining the CDR3 with reference TRBV9 and TRBJ2-5 gives the whole variable domain DSGVTQTPKHLITATGQRVTLRCSPRSGDLSVYWYQQSLDQGLQFLIQYYNGEERAKGNILERFSAQQFPDLHSELNLSSLELGDSALYFCASSGQGAQETQYFGPGTRLLVL.

This chain joins TRBV21-1 and TRBJ1-1. TRBV21-1 is flagged as a pseudogene. This CDR3 has 11 amino acids. The CDR3: CASSPGAEAFF. The CDR3 region has the DNA TGTGCCAGCAGCCCTGGGGCTGAAGCTTTCTTT.

This clone appeared a single time. This sequence joins TRBV19 and TRBJ1-5, with D hard to call. V lost 5 bases to trimming and J lost 2 bases, with 16 bases between them. Per the germline V gene, CDR1 is LNHDA and CDR2 is SQIVND (reference sequence). The length of the CDR3 is 16 residues. CDR3 residues: CASSESFRSGNQPQHF. CDR3 DNA: TGTGCCAGTAGTGAATCATTCAGGTCCGGCAATCAGCCCCAGCATTTT.

V is TRBV30 and J is TRBJ1-5, with D perhaps TRBD1 (6 bases). Between the trimmed V and J ends, which lost 3 bases and 1 base, there was a span of 13 bases. Per germline, CDR1 GTSNPN and CDR2 SVGIG (reference sequence). CDR3 length equals 15 residues. CDR3 protein: CAWSAGVSSNQPQHF. CDR3 nucleotides: TGTGCCTGGAGCGCAGGGGTCTCAAGCAATCAGCCCCAGCATTTT.

The gene calls are TRBV9 and TRBJ2-2; TRBD2 matches at 9 bases. The CDR3 has 16 residues. J gave up 3 bases and V 4 bases, and 7 bases lay outside the gene matches. The germline gives CDR1 SGDLS, CDR2 YYNGEE. The CDR3 nucleotides are TGTGCCAGCAGCCTAACGACTAGCGGTGACACCGGGGAGCTGTTTTTT. This codes for CASSLTTSGDTGELFF.